The 4 T cell receptor beta chains listed next were all sequenced from one sample in a study of blood T cell repertoires in COVID-19. The table came from immunoSEQ multiplex PCR; TCRdb's copy has only in-frame clones and leaves some out. The sample carries roughly 110,000 clones, around 90% recorded once. The sequenced sample consisted of peripheral blood. Receptors originate from a woman aged 25-40 years with acute or convalescent COVID-19.

The chain has TRBV6-2 or TRBV6-3 and TRBJ2-5, with TRBD1 as a possible D gene (5 bases). With 2 bases removed from V and 3 bases from J, the gap between germline ends came to 10 bases. The V gene's germline CDR1 is MNHEY and CDR2 SVGEGT. This CDR3 contains 14 residues. Here the CDR3 DNA reads TGTGCCAGCAGTTACGACAGTGGGGAAGAGACCCAGTACTTC. It specifies CASSYDSGEETQYF.

This chain joins TRBV27 and TRBJ2-5; 9 bases align to TRBD2. This CDR3 contains 16 residues. Germline loops: CDR1 MNHEY, CDR2 SMNVEV (reference sequence). Losses at the gene ends were 3 bases for V and 5 bases for J; bases not matched to a gene: 10. This CDR3 is CASSLVAGVGGETQYF. The CDR3 DNA reads TGTGCCAGCAGTTTGGTAGCGGGAGTGGGGGGGGAGACCCAGTACTTC.

The chain combines TRBV19 with TRBJ1-5; D is possibly TRBD1 (6 bases). The germline V gene has CDR1 LNHDA and CDR2 SQIVND (reference sequence). The CDR3 covers 12 residues. V dropped 8 bases and J dropped 7 bases, with 12 bases sitting between them. The CDR3 DNA follows: TGTGCCAGTCGTCAGGGGCGCCAGCCCCAGCATTTT. Residues: CASRQGRQPQHF.

This chain connects TRBV7-6 to TRBJ2-7, with 9 bases lining up with TRBD2. The CDR3 consists of 14 residues. Germline CDR1 SGHVS, CDR2 FNYEAQ. The V and J ends lost 3 bases and 4 bases, in that order; junction bases with no gene match: 4. The CDR3 region is CASSFLAGPYEQYF. DNA of the CDR3: TGTGCCAGCAGCTTTCTAGCGGGACCTTACGAGCAGTACTTC.